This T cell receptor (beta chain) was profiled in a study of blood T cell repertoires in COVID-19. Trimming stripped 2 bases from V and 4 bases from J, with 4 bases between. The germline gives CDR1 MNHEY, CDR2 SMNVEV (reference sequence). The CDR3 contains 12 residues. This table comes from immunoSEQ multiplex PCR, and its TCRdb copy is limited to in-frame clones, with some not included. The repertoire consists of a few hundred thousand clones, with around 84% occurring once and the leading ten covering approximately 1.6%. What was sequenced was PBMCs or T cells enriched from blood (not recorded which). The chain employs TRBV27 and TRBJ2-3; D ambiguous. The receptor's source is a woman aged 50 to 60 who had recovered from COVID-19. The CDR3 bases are TGTGCCAGCAGTTTAATCTCAGATACGCAGTATTTT. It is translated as CASSLISDTQYF.